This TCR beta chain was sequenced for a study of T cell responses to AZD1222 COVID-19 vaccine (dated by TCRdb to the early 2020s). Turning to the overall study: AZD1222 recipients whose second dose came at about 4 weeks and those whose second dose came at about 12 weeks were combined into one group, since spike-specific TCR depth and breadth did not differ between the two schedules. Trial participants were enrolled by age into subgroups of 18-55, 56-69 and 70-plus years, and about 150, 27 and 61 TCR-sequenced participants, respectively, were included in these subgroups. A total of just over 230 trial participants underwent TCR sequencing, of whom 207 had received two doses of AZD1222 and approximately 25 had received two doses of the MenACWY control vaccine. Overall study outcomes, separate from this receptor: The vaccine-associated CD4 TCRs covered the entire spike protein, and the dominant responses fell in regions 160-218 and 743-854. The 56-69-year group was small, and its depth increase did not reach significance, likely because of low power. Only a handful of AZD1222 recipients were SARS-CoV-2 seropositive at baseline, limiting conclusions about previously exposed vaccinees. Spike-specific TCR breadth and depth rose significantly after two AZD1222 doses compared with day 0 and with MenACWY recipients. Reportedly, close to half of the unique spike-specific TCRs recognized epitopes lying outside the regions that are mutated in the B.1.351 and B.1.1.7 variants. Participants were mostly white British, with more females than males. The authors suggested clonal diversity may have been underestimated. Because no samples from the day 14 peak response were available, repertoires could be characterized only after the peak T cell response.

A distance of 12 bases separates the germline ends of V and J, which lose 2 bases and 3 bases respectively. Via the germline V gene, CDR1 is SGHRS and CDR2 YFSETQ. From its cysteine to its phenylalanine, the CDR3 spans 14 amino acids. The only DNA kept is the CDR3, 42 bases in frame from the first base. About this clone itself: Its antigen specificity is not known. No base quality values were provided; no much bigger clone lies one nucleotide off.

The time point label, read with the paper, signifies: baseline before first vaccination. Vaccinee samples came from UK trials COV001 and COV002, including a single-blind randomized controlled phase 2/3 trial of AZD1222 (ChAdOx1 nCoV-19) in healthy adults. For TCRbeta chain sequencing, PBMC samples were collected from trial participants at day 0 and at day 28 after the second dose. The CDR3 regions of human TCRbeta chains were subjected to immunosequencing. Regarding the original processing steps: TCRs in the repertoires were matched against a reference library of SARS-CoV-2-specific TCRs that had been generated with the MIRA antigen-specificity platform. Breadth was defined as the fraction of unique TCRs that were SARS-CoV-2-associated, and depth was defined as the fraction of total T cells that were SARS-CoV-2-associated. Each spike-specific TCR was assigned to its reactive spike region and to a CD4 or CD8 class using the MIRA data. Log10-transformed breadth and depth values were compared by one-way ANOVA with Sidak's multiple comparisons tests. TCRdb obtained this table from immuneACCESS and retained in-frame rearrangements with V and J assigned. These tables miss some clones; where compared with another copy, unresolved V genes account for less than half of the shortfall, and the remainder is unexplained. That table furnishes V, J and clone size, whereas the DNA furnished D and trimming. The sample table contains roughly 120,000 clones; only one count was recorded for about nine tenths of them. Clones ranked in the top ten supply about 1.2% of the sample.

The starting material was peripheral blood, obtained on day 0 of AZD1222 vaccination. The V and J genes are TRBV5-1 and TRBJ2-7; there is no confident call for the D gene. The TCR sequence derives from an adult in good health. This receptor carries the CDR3 CASSFMGLDYEQYF. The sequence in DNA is TGCGCCAGCAGCTTTATGGGCTTAGACTACGAGCAGTACTTC.